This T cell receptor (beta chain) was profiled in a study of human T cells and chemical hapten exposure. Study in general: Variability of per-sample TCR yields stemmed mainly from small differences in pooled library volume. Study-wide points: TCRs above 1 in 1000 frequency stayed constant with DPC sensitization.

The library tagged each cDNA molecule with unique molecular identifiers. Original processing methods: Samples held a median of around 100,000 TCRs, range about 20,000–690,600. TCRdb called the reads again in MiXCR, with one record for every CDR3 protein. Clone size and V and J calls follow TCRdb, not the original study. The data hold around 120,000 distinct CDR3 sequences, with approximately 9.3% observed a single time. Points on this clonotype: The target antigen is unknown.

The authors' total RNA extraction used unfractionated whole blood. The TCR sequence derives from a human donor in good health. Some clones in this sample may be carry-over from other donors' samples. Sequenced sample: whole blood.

The CDR3 DNA sequence: TGTGTCACTCGACTAGCGGGGGGCTCTGAAAGCACAGATACGCAGTATTTT. This codes for CVTRLAGGSESTDTQYF. The chain links TRBV7-9 to TRBJ2-3; 13 bases map to TRBD2. The V gene's germline CDR1 is SEHNR and CDR2 FQNEAQ (reference sequence). The CDR3 sequence is 17 residues long.